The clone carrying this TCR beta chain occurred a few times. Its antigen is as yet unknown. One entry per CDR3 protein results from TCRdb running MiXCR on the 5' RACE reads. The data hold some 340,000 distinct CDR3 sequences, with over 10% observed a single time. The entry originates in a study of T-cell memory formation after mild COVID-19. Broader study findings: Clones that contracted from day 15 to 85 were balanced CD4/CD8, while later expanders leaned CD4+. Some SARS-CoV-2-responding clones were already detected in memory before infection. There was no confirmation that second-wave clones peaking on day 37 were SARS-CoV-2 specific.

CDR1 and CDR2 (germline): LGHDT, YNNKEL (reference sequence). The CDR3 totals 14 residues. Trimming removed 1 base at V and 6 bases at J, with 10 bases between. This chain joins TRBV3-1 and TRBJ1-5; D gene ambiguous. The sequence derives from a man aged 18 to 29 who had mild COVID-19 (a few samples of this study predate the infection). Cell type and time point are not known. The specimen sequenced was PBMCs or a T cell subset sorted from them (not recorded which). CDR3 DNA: TGTGCCAGCAGCCAAGGCGTGGTATTTCAGCCCCAGCATTTT. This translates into CASSQGVVFQPQHF.